This T cell receptor beta chain was sequenced for a study of T cell changes during pregnancy in multiple sclerosis. The junction had 5 bases not matched to a gene; V was cut back by 1 base and J by 3 bases. The CDR3 covers 15 residues. Germline assignment: CDR1 LNHDA and CDR2 SQIVND (reference sequence). Repertoires were generated with immunoSEQ multiplex PCR, while TCRdb's copy carries only in-frame clones and drops some. The repertoire holds fewer than 70,000 clones, with approximately 92% as singletons. The specimen was CD8+ T cells from peripheral blood mononuclear cells, collected in the third trimester of pregnancy. This TCR came from a female donor in good health, enrolled as a control in a pregnancy study. The rearrangement uses TRBV19 and TRBJ2-7; 8 bases match TRBD1. The CDR3 sequence: CASSIGQGTGYEQYF. In DNA, the CDR3 is TGTGCCAGTAGTATAGGACAGGGGACAGGCTACGAGCAGTACTTC. The full variable domain, completed using reference TRBV19 and TRBJ2-7, is DGGITQSPKYLFRKEGQNVTLSCEQNLNHDAMYWYRQDPGQGLRLIYYSQIVNDFQKGDIAEGYSVSREKKESFPLTVTSAQKNPTAFYLCASSIGQGTGYEQYFGPGTRLTVT.